These 10 T cell receptor beta chains share one sample of origin, sequenced in a study of blood T cell repertoires in COVID-19. The table came from immunoSEQ multiplex PCR; TCRdb's copy has only in-frame clones and leaves some out. Of under 250,000 clones detected, 65% to 90% appear once; the ten largest clones hold 9.1%. The sequenced material came from PBMCs or T cells enriched from blood (not recorded which). The receptors were sampled from a woman between 50 and 59 years old with acute COVID-19.

The chain carries TRBV6-5 and TRBJ1-3; possible D gene TRBD1, 5 bases. V lost 3 bases, J lost 4 bases, and 13 bases lay in between. From germline, CDR1 is MNHEY and CDR2 SVGAGI. This CDR3 contains 15 residues. The CDR3 is CASSYYQGLGNTIYF. The CDR3 DNA reads as TGTGCCAGCAGTTATTACCAGGGTTTGGGAAACACCATATATTTT.

The chain joins TRBV6-6 to TRBJ2-7; the D gene is possibly TRBD2 (5 bases). Germline-derived CDR1 and CDR2 are MNHNY and SVGAGI (reference sequence). The CDR3 loop spans 15 amino acids. The V and J ends lost 2 bases and 0 bases respectively, with 11 bases between them. CDR3 loop: CASSYPTGSSYEQYF. The DNA for the CDR3 is TGTGCCAGCAGTTACCCAACGGGATCCTCCTACGAGCAGTACTTC.

The rearrangement uses TRBV12-3 or TRBV12-4 and TRBJ1-2, with a tentative D call TRBD1 (5 bases). This CDR3 is built from 13 residues. Between the trimmed V and J ends, which lost 3 bases and 8 bases, there was a span of 13 bases. This CDR3 reads CASSFRGQGGYTF. For the CDR3, the DNA is TGTGCCAGCAGTTTTAGGGGCCAAGGGGGCTACACCTTC.

This sequence joins TRBV27 and TRBJ1-2; tentatively, D is TRBD1 (5 bases). The germline CDR1 and CDR2 sequences are MNHEY and SMNVEV (reference sequence). This CDR3 has 13 amino acids. V gave up 5 bases and J gave up 6 bases, with 13 bases separating them. The CDR3: CASSRRGGHGYTF. Written as DNA, the CDR3 is TGTGCCAGCAGTCGGAGGGGAGGGCATGGCTACACCTTC.

CDR3 nucleotide sequence: TGTGCCAGCGTAATAGCGGGGGACAATGAGCAGTTCTTC. As protein: CASVIAGDNEQFF. The chain employs TRBV7-9 and TRBJ2-1; 9 bases are a match to TRBD2. The germline V gene encodes CDR1 SEHNR and CDR2 FQNEAQ (reference sequence). The CDR3 extends over 13 amino acids. Trimming removed 8 bases from V and 5 bases from J; junction bases left unmatched: 4. Together with reference TRBV7-9 and TRBJ2-1, the CDR3 gives the full variable domain: DTGVSQNPRHKITKRGQNVTFRCDPISEHNRLYWYRQTLGQGPEFLTYFQNEAQLEKSRLLSDRFSAERPKGSFSTLEIQRTEQGDSAMYLCASVIAGDNEQFFGPGTRLTVL.

The chain joins TRBV9 to TRBJ2-7, with TRBD1 matching 7 bases. Germline lookup yields CDR1 SGDLS and CDR2 YYNGEE. V trimming: 0 bases; J trimming: 3 bases; junction bases outside the gene matches: 12. The CDR3 is 17 amino acids. The CDR3: CASSVEGRGTAYYEQYF. CDR3 bases: TGTGCCAGCAGCGTAGAAGGAAGGGGGACAGCCTACTACGAGCAGTACTTC.

The rearrangement joins TRBV5-4 to TRBJ1-1; D remains ambiguous. The V and J ends lost 0 bases and 0 bases respectively, with 6 bases between them. This CDR3 comprises 14 residues. CDR1 and CDR2 (germline): SGHNT, YYREEE (reference sequence). The CDR3: CASSLASVNTEAFF. As DNA, the CDR3 is TGTGCCAGCAGCTTGGCGTCTGTGAACACTGAAGCTTTCTTT.

The sample holds one count of this clone. The chain employs TRBV13 and TRBJ1-1, with 7 positions matching TRBD1. In germline, CDR1 is PRHDT, CDR2 FYEKMQ (reference sequence). V was pared by 2 bases and J by 0 bases, with 6 bases of the junction left unmatched. The CDR3 consists of 16 residues. The CDR3 region has the DNA TGTGCCAGCAGCTTAAGGACAGGCTACATGAACACTGAAGCTTTCTTT. Translation gives CASSLRTGYMNTEAFF. Together with reference TRBV13 and TRBJ1-1, the CDR3 gives the full variable domain: AAGVIQSPRHLIKEKRETATLKCYPIPRHDTVYWYQQGPGQDPQFLISFYEKMQSDKGSIPDRFSAQQFSDYHSELNMSSLELGDSALYFCASSLRTGYMNTEAFFGQGTRLTVV.

This clone was observed a few times. The chain is built from TRBV18 and TRBJ2-7; D may be TRBD1 (5 bases). V lost 5 bases, J lost 2 bases, and 13 bases lay in between. Germline assignment: CDR1 KGHSH and CDR2 LQKENI. The CDR3 runs 14 residues. The CDR3 reads CASSVGAQTYEQYF. The CDR3 nucleotides are TGTGCCAGCTCAGTAGGGGCCCAGACCTACGAGCAGTACTTC.

This rearrangement joins TRBV6-2 or TRBV6-3 to TRBJ2-1; 11 bases line up with TRBD1. The junction had 6 bases not matched to a gene; V was cut back by 6 bases and J by 2 bases. CDR3 length: 16 amino acids. Germline loops: CDR1 MNHEY, CDR2 SVGEGT. The CDR3 here is CASSPGTGGPYNEQFF. For the CDR3, the DNA is TGTGCCAGCAGCCCTGGGACAGGGGGTCCCTACAATGAGCAGTTCTTC.